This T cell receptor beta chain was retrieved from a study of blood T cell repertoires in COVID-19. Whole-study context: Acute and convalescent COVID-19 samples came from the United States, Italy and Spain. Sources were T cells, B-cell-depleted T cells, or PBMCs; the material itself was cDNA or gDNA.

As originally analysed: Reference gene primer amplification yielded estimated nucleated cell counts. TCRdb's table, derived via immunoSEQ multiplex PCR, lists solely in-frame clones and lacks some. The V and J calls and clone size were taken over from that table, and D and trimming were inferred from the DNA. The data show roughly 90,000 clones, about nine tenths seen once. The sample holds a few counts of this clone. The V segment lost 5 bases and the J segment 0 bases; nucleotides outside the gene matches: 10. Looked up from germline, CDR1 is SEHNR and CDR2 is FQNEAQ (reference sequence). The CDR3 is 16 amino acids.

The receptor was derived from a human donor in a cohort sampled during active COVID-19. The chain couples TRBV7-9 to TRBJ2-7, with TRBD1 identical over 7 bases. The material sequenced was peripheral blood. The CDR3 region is CASSPTRTGSSYEQYF. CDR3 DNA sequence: TGTGCCAGCAGCCCCACACGGACAGGCAGCTCCTACGAGCAGTACTTC.